This T cell receptor beta chain is from a study of T and B cells in COVID-19 patients. Across the study: Blood was sampled from COVID-19 patients who were either actively infected or recovered. In the active-infection cohort, about 90% of the roughly 20 patients had comorbidities linked to unfavorable COVID-19 outcome. The recovered cohort's median age was about 34 years, versus 65 to 80 years in active infection.

The sample holds a few counts of this clonotype. Its antigen is unknown. Findings and caveats of the study: Clonality of TRB repertoires was high in active COVID-19; recovery brought above-healthy diversity and richness.

Multiplex PCR with BIOMED2 TRB-A/B primer pools amplified TRB rearrangements. TCRdb passed the multiplex PCR reads through MiXCR, listing each CDR3 protein once. Here the sample spans about 2,500 distinct CDR3 sequences, approximately 26% being singletons. From blood, about 240-550 ng of genomic DNA served as TRB template. Germline values: CDR1 LNHNV, CDR2 YYDKDF (reference sequence). The CDR3 has 16 residues. The germline V and J ends were trimmed by 3 bases and 4 bases, with 16 bases remaining between them. This rearrangement joins TRBV15 to TRBJ1-5; perhaps TRBD1 as D (6 bases). What was sequenced was blood. The sequence came from a human donor with active COVID-19. The CDR3 coding sequence is TGTGCCACCAGCAGGGGTCCTGACAGGACTAATCAGCCCCAGCATTTT. Its translation is CATSRGPDRTNQPQHF.